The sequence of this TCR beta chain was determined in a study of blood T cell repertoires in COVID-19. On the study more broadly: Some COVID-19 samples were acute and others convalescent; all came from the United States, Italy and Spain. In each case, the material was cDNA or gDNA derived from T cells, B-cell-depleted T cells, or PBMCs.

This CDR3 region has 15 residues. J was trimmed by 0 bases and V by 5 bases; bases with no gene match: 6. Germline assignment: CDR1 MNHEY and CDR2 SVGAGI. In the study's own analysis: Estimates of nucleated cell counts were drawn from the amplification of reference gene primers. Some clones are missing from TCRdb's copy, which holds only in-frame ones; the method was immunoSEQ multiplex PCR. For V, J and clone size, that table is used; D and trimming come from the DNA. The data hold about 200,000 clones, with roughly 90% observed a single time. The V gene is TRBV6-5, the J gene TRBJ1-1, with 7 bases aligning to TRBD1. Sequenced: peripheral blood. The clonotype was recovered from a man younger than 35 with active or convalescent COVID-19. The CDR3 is CASSIVTGLNTEAFF. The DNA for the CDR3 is TGTGCCAGCAGTATTGTGACAGGGTTGAACACTGAAGCTTTCTTT.